These 32 T cell receptor beta chains came from one sample sequenced in a study of blood T cell repertoires in COVID-19. Sequenced by immunoSEQ multiplex PCR; TCRdb stores in-frame clones only, minus some. The table lists 150,000 to 200,000 clones, roughly 82% of them singletons. The sequencing sample was made of peripheral blood. These receptors all stem from a woman in her thirties with acute or convalescent COVID-19.

The chain joins TRBV19 to TRBJ2-2, with 9 positions matching TRBD2. This CDR3 region has 16 residues. J gave up 0 bases and V 8 bases, and 7 bases lay outside the gene matches. The germline CDR1 and CDR2 sequences are LNHDA and SQIVND (reference sequence). The CDR3 DNA reads TGTGCCAGTGCCGGGACTAGCAGAACGAACACCGGGGAGCTGTTTTTT. It translates to CASAGTSRTNTGELFF.

The chain carries TRBV7-2 and TRBJ2-2; 7 bases fit TRBD2. The CDR3 loop spans 15 amino acids. CDR1 is SGHTA, CDR2 FQGNSA, per germline. V was clipped by 4 bases and J by 1 base; unmatched bases: 3. CDR3 bases: TGTGCCAGCAGCTCCGCGGGAGTGAACACCGGGGAGCTGTTTTTT. Its protein product is CASSSAGVNTGELFF.

The chain combines TRBV7-3 with TRBJ1-2; TRBD1 agrees at 8 bases. V lost 5 bases, J lost 4 bases, and 6 bases stayed unmatched. CDR3 size: 14 residues. Germline V gives CDR1 SGHTA, CDR2 FQGTGA. Written as DNA, the CDR3 is TGTGCCAGCAGCCAGGGACAGGCGATCTATGGCTACACCTTC. Protein product: CASSQGQAIYGYTF.

This rearrangement joins TRBV4-1 to TRBJ1-5; TRBD1 agrees at 10 bases. The germline CDR1 and CDR2 sequences are MGHRA and YSYEKL. Trimming cost V 0 bases and J 6 bases; bases outside gene matches: 5. The CDR3 totals 16 residues. The CDR3 DNA follows: TGCGCCAGCAGCCAAGAAGGGACAGGGGCGTTTCAGCCCCAGCATTTT. Translated: CASSQEGTGAFQPQHF.

V gene TRBV7-8 combines with J gene TRBJ2-7; no clear D. Germline CDR1 SGHVS, CDR2 FQNEAQ. Deletions cut 5 bases from V and 2 bases from J, with 16 bases between. The CDR3 extends over 15 amino acids. The CDR3 DNA follows: TGTGCCAGCAGCGCGGCCCCGACCCCAACCTACGAGCAGTACTTC. Its translation: CASSAAPTPTYEQYF.

This clone was observed once. J is TRBJ1-1 and V is TRBV2; a weak D match, TRBD1 (6 bases). CDR3 size: 16 residues. Germline CDR1 reads SNHLY; CDR2 reads FYNNEI. Trimming pared 5 bases from V and 0 bases from J, leaving 16 bases between. The DNA of the CDR3 is TGTGCCAGCAGTACCCGCCCGGACAGATTGAACACTGAAGCTTTCTTT. The encoded protein is CASSTRPDRLNTEAFF.

The V gene is TRBV5-4, the J gene TRBJ2-2; no firm D call. V lost 4 bases and J lost 5, with 6 bases in between. This CDR3 region has 12 residues. Looked up from germline, CDR1 is SGHNT and CDR2 is YYREEE (reference sequence). The DNA for the CDR3 is TGTGCCAGCAGCCCCTTGACCGGGGAGCTGTTTTTT. Translating it yields CASSPLTGELFF.

The chain carries TRBV18 and TRBJ1-2, with D possibly matching TRBD1 (6 bases). The ends were cut back, 2 bases at V and 8 bases at J, with 15 bases in the middle. The CDR3 contains 14 residues. Germline CDR1 reads KGHSH; CDR2 reads LQKENI. The CDR3 nucleotides are TGTGCCAGCTCACCAGGCGGACAGTTAGGGGGCTACACCTTC. It codes for CASSPGGQLGGYTF.

The V and J genes are TRBV2 and TRBJ1-6; TRBD1 aligns across 7 bases. The CDR3 has 14 residues. V trimming: 6 bases; J trimming: 4 bases; junction bases outside the gene matches: 3. Germline assignment: CDR1 SNHLY and CDR2 FYNNEI. CDR3 loop: CASRETGYNSPLHF. The CDR3 DNA is TGTGCCAGCAGGGAGACAGGGTATAATTCACCCCTCCACTTT.

This sequence joins TRBV3-1 (or the pseudogene TRBV3-2) and TRBJ1-1; the D is unclear. The CDR3 loop spans 13 amino acids. Germline V lookup: CDR1 LGHDT, CDR2 YNNKEL (reference sequence). The germline V and J ends were trimmed by 3 bases and 0 bases, with 5 bases remaining between them. The CDR3 protein is CASSHQMNTEAFF. The CDR3 DNA is TGTGCCAGCAGCCACCAGATGAACACTGAAGCTTTCTTT.

For the CDR3, the DNA is TGTGCCACCAGCCCAGGGGTCGCGTACGAGCAGTACTTC. Amino acids: CATSPGVAYEQYF. This chain connects TRBV15 to TRBJ2-7, with D possibly TRBD1 on 6 matching bases. The V end was cut by 5 bases, the J end by 4 bases, with 12 bases between. Germline V gene sequence: CDR1 LNHNV, CDR2 YYDKDF (reference sequence). This CDR3 spans 13 amino acids.

The chain has TRBV2 and TRBJ2-5; D gene uncertain. CDR1 SNHLY and CDR2 FYNNEI come from the germline V gene. This CDR3 has 11 residues. Trimming pared 4 bases from V and 5 bases from J, leaving 5 bases between. The CDR3 here is CASSVGETQYF. CDR3 nucleotides: TGTGCCAGCAGTGTCGGGGAGACCCAGTACTTC.

This chain links TRBV6-5 with TRBJ1-2; TRBD1 might be the D (5 bases). The CDR3 is 12 amino acids. V was pared by 2 bases and J by 7 bases, with 8 bases between. Per the germline V gene, CDR1 is MNHEY and CDR2 is SVGAGI. CDR3 sequence reads: CASSYRGGGYTF. CDR3 DNA: TGTGCCAGCAGTTACCGGGGGGGTGGCTACACCTTC.

The genes are TRBV27 and TRBJ1-2; no reliable D call. The CDR3 spans 13 residues. Germline assignment: CDR1 MNHEY and CDR2 SMNVEV (reference sequence). Trimming took 3 bases from V and 3 from J, leaving 8 bases between them. The CDR3 reads CASSLGGDYGYTF. As DNA, the CDR3 is TGTGCCAGCAGTTTGGGCGGGGACTATGGCTACACCTTC.

J is TRBJ2-7 and V is TRBV11-2; TRBD1 aligns across 9 bases. The ends lost 6 bases at V and 6 bases at J; junction bases unmatched: 12. Germline values: CDR1 SGHAT, CDR2 FQNNGV. The CDR3 consists of 15 residues. CDR3 amino acids: CASSRAGQGGFEQYF. Written as DNA, the CDR3 is TGTGCCAGCAGTCGTGCGGGACAGGGAGGTTTCGAGCAGTACTTC.

This chain connects TRBV2 to TRBJ1-2, with TRBD1 matching 10 bases. V dropped 10 bases and J dropped 0; count of bases not matched to a gene: 8. The CDR3 length is 15 residues. CDR1 SNHLY and CDR2 FYNNEI come from the germline V gene. Here the CDR3 DNA reads TGTGCCAACCCCGGGACAGGGGCAGCTAACTATGGCTACACCTTC. Protein: CANPGTGAANYGYTF.

The rearrangement joins TRBV6-5 to TRBJ1-4, with a weak D call TRBD1 (6 bases). Trimming cost V 8 bases and J 7 bases, with 17 bases left between them. CDR3 length: 14 residues. Germline V gives CDR1 MNHEY, CDR2 SVGAGI. CDR3 region: CASQMAGGSEKLFF. In DNA, the CDR3 is TGTGCCAGCCAAATGGCGGGGGGCAGTGAAAAACTGTTTTTT.

The rearrangement uses TRBV7-8 and TRBJ1-5; D gene ambiguous. The CDR3 has 16 amino acids. V lost 1 base to trimming and J lost 0 bases, with 10 bases between them. CDR1 is SGHVS and CDR2 is FQNEAQ in the germline V gene. The CDR3 nucleotides read TGTGCCAGCAGCTTAGGGACTTACTATAGCAATCAGCCCCAGCATTTT. It yields the protein CASSLGTYYSNQPQHF.

A few counts support this clone. The chain combines TRBV15 with TRBJ2-7; no clear D. Germline CDR1 and CDR2: LNHNV and YYDKDF (reference sequence). This CDR3 has 13 residues. V lost 1 base and J 6 bases, leaving 10 bases between the germline ends. The CDR3 DNA is TGTGCCACCAGCAGAGGAAGAGCTCTCGAGCAGTACTTC. Translation gives CATSRGRALEQYF.

In its sample, this clone was seen once. The V gene is TRBV7-3, the J gene TRBJ2-2, with TRBD2 matching 8 bases. The CDR3 covers 15 residues. V gave up 5 bases and J gave up 2 bases; unmatched junction bases: 4. Per germline, CDR1 SGHTA and CDR2 FQGTGA. CDR3 in DNA: TGTGCCAGCAGCCGACTAGCGAGTAACACCGGGGAGCTGTTTTTT. Its translation is CASSRLASNTGELFF.

J is TRBJ1-1 and V is TRBV5-8, with D unclear. Germline values: CDR1 SGHTS, CDR2 YDEGEE. The length of the CDR3 is 15 residues. Trimming removed 4 bases at V and 1 base at J, with 14 bases between. The DNA of the CDR3 is TGTGCCAGCAGCCCTTTCGGAGTGAGGAACACTGAAGCTTTCTTT. This sequence encodes CASSPFGVRNTEAFF.

The V and J genes are TRBV15 and TRBJ1-2, with 7 positions matching TRBD1. CDR1 and CDR2 (germline): LNHNV, YYDKDF (reference sequence). This CDR3 spans 14 amino acids. Trimming at V came to 0 bases and at J to 6 bases, leaving 4 bases not matched to a gene. CDR3 region: CATSRDYRGDGYTF. The CDR3 bases are TGTGCCACCAGCAGAGATTACAGGGGAGATGGCTACACCTTC.

This chain connects TRBV19 to TRBJ1-3; a possible D gene is TRBD1 (5 bases). CDR3 length equals 16 residues. The ends were cut back, 7 bases at V and 0 bases at J, with 16 bases in the middle. Germline V gene sequence: CDR1 LNHDA, CDR2 SQIVND (reference sequence). The CDR3 loop reads CASTQQGQFSGNTIYF. The CDR3 DNA is TGTGCCAGTACCCAGCAGGGCCAGTTCTCTGGAAACACCATATATTTT. The variable domain in full, completed from reference TRBV19 and TRBJ1-3, reads DGGITQSPKYLFRKEGQNVTLSCEQNLNHDAMYWYRQDPGQGLRLIYYSQIVNDFQKGDIAEGYSVSREKKESFPLTVTSAQKNPTAFYLCASTQQGQFSGNTIYFGEGSWLTVV.

This chain joins TRBV29-1 and TRBJ2-1, with D hard to call. The V gene's germline CDR1 is SQVTM and CDR2 ANQGSEA. Between the trimmed V and J ends, which lost 4 bases and 4 bases, there was a span of 8 bases. The CDR3 is made up of 12 amino acids. CDR3 in DNA: TGCAGCGTTGCGGCCGGGTACAATGAGCAGTTCTTC. Translated, it gives CSVAAGYNEQFF.

The chain employs TRBV18 and TRBJ1-6; 7 positions match TRBD1. J lost 7 bases, V lost 3 bases, and 12 bases had no gene match. This CDR3 has 17 residues. Per germline, CDR1 KGHSH and CDR2 LQKENI. The CDR3 DNA sequence: TGTGCCAGCTCACCCCAAACATTGACAGGGTCGAATTCACCCCTCCACTTT. It is translated as CASSPQTLTGSNSPLHF.

This sequence joins TRBV7-8 and TRBJ1-5, with TRBD1 matching 10 bases. Germline V gene sequence: CDR1 SGHVS, CDR2 FQNEAQ. The CDR3 covers 18 residues. V was clipped by 2 bases and J by 0 bases; unmatched bases: 7. CDR3 amino acids: CASSLRDRGFYSNQPQHF. DNA of the CDR3: TGTGCCAGCAGCTTAAGGGACAGGGGCTTTTATAGCAATCAGCCCCAGCATTTT.

The chain carries TRBV5-1 and TRBJ2-5; 13 bases are a match to TRBD2. V trimming: 0 bases; J trimming: 2 bases; junction bases outside the gene matches: 4. CDR1 and CDR2 from the germline V gene are SGHRS and YFSETQ. This CDR3 has 17 residues. The CDR3 region has the DNA TGCGCCAGCAGCTTGGGGGGACTAGCGGGGATGCAAGAGACCCAGTACTTC. Translated: CASSLGGLAGMQETQYF. The full variable domain, with the rest looked up from reference TRBV5-1 and TRBJ2-5, is KAGVTQTPRYLIKTRGQQVTLSCSPISGHRSVSWYQQTPGQGLQFLFEYFSETQRNKGNFPGRFSGRQFSNSRSEMNVSTLELGDSALYLCASSLGGLAGMQETQYFGPGTRLLVL.

The CDR3 sequence: CASSFSFGGPTDTQYF. Written as DNA, the CDR3 is TGTGCCAGCAGCTTCTCATTCGGGGGGCCCACAGATACGCAGTATTTT. The chain carries TRBV5-4 and TRBJ2-3; TRBD2 is a possible D gene (7 bases). V was shortened by 2 bases and J by 2 bases, with 15 bases between the two germline ends. CDR3 length: 16 residues. Germline CDR1 reads SGHNT; CDR2 reads YYREEE (reference sequence).

CDR3 region: CASRLQGGSGNTIYF. CDR3 sequence (DNA): TGTGCCAGCAGGCTACAGGGGGGCTCTGGAAACACCATATATTTT. This chain uses TRBV7-2 with TRBJ1-3; 8 bases line up with TRBD1. CDR1 is SGHTA, CDR2 FQGNSA, per germline. The V segment lost 6 bases and the J segment 0 bases; nucleotides outside the gene matches: 4. The CDR3 extends over 15 amino acids. Filled out from reference TRBV7-2 and TRBJ1-3, the complete variable domain reads GAGVSQSPSNKVTEKGKDVELRCDPISGHTALYWYRQSLGQGLEFLIYFQGNSAPDKSGLPSDRFSAERTGGSVSTLTIQRTQQEDSAVYLCASRLQGGSGNTIYFGEGSWLTVV.

The J gene is TRBJ2-5, the V gene TRBV5-4; 7 bases agree with TRBD1. This CDR3 is 14 amino acids long. CDR1 is SGHNT, CDR2 YYREEE, per germline (reference sequence). Unmatched junction bases numbered 8, after V lost 4 bases and J lost 5 bases. CDR3 residues: CASSRQGSGETQYF. The CDR3 bases are TGTGCCAGCAGCCGACAGGGTTCGGGGGAGACCCAGTACTTC.

The chain couples TRBV12-3 or TRBV12-4 to TRBJ2-2; unclear D gene. Deletions cut 8 bases from V and 7 bases from J, with 5 bases between. CDR3 length: 10 residues. In DNA, the CDR3 is TGTGCCAGCGCCAGCGGGGAGCTGTTTTTT. Amino acid sequence: CASASGELFF.

The chain uses TRBV20-1 and TRBJ2-1; 10 bases align to TRBD2. Unmatched junction bases numbered 8, after V lost 3 bases and J lost 6 bases. The CDR3 loop spans 15 amino acids. The germline V gene has CDR1 DFQATT and CDR2 SNEGSKA (reference sequence). The DNA for the CDR3 is TGCAGTGCTAGTCCAGCGGGAGGGGGGCGCAATGAGCAGTTCTTC. Translating gives CSASPAGGGRNEQFF.